Detailed here is one T cell receptor beta chain. Its specificity is not known. The sort gate was single viable CD3+CD4+CD8-CD45RO+ cells for memory CD4+ T cells. Donors' CMV status reflects serum IgG against pp150, pp28, p38, p52. Source study methods: Out-of-frame sequences were removed, leaving 2,204,828 distinct TCRbeta sequences. Clones were read by immunoSEQ multiplex PCR, and TCRdb kept only the in-frame ones, dropping some. That table gives V, J and clone size, and the DNA gave D and trimming. The sample holds tens of thousands of clones, roughly four fifths seen once. This sample is drawn from a study of memory CD4+ T cells and cytomegalovirus serostatus. Study-wide background: Of the healthy Belgian adults, fewer than 10 were CMV seropositive and 20 to 30 seronegative.

V lost 0 bases and J 3 bases, leaving 7 bases between the germline ends. From germline, CDR1 is SGHRS and CDR2 YFSETQ. The CDR3 loop spans 14 amino acids. Broader study findings: Suggested: most of the CMV-linked TCR signature lies in CD4+ memory cells.

Sequenced sample: memory CD4+ T cells from blood. This chain uses TRBV5-1 with TRBJ1-5; possible D gene TRBD1, 6 bases. The clonotype originates from an adult in good health and CMV-seronegative. The chain's CDR3 is CASSLEGDNQPQHF. The CDR3 coding sequence is TGCGCCAGCAGCTTGGAGGGGGACAATCAGCCCCAGCATTTT.